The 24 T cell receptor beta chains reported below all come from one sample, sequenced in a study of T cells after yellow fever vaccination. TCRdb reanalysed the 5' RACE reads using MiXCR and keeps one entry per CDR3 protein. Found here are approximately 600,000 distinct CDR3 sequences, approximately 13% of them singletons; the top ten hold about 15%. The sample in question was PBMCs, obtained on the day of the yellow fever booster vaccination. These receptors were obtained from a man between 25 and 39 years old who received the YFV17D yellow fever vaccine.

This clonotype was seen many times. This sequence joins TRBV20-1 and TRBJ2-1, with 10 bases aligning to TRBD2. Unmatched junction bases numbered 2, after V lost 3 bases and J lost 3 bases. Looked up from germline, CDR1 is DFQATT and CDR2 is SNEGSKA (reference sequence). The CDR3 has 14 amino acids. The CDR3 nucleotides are TGCAGTGCTAGGACTAGCGGGTTCTACAATGAGCAGTTCTTC. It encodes CSARTSGFYNEQFF.

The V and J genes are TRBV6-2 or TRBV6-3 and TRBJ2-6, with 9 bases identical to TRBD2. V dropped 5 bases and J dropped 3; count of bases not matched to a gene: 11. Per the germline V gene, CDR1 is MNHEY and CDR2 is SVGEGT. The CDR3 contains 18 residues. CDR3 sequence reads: CASSRRWLAGDGANVLTF. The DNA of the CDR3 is TGTGCCAGCAGTCGGCGGTGGTTAGCGGGAGATGGGGCCAACGTCCTGACTTTC.

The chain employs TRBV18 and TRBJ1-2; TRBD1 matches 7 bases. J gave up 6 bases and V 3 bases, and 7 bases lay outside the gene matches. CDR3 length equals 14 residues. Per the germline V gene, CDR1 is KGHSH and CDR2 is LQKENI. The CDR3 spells CASSPNQGEDGYTF. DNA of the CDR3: TGTGCCAGCTCACCGAATCAGGGGGAAGATGGCTACACCTTC. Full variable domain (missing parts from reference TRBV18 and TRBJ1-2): NAGVMQNPRHLVRRRGQEARLRCSPMKGHSHVYWYRQLPEEGLKFMVYLQKENIIDESGMPKERFSAEFPKEGPSILRIQQVVRGDSAAYFCASSPNQGEDGYTFGSGTRLTVV.

DNA for the CDR3: TGTGCCAGCAGCTCGCGAGCGGGAGGATTTGATGAGCAGTTCTTC. This sequence encodes CASSSRAGGFDEQFF. The genes are TRBV7-3 and TRBJ2-1, with 9 bases matching TRBD2. Germline V CDR1 and CDR2: SGHTA, FQGTGA. CDR3 length: 15 amino acids. The junction had 9 bases not matched to a gene; V was cut back by 4 bases and J by 8 bases.

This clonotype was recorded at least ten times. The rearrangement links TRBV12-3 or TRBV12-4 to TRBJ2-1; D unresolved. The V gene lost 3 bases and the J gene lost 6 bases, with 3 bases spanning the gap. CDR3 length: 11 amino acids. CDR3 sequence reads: CASSLFNEQFF. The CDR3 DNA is TGTGCCAGCAGTTTGTTCAATGAGCAGTTCTTC.

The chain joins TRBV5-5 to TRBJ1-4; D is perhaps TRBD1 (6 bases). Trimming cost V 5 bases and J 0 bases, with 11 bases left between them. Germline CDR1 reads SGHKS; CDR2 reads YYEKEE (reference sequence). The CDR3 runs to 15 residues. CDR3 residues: CASRGQPATNEKLFF. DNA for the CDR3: TGTGCCAGCAGGGGACAACCTGCAACTAATGAAAAACTGTTTTTT.

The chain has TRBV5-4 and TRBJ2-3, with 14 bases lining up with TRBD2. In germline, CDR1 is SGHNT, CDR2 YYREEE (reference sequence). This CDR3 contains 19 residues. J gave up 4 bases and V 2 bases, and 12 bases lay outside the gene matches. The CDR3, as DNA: TGTGCCAGCAGCTTACGCGGCGGCGGACTAGCGGGAGGCCCAGATACGCAGTATTTT. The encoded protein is CASSLRGGGLAGGPDTQYF.

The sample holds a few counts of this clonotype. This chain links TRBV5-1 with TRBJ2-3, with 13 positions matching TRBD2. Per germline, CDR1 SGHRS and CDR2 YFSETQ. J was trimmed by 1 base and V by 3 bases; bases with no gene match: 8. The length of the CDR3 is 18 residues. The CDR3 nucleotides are TGCGCCAGCAGCTCCGGACTAGCGGGAGAGAGTGGCACAGATACGCAGTATTTT. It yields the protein CASSSGLAGESGTDTQYF. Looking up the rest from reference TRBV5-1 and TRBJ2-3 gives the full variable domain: KAGVTQTPRYLIKTRGQQVTLSCSPISGHRSVSWYQQTPGQGLQFLFEYFSETQRNKGNFPGRFSGRQFSNSRSEMNVSTLELGDSALYLCASSSGLAGESGTDTQYFGPGTRLTVL.

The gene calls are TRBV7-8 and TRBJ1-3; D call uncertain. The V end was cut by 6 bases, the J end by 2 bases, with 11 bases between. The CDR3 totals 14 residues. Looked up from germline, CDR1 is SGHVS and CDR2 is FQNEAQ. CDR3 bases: TGTGCCAGCAGGGCACTGGATCCTGGAAACACCATATATTTT. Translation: CASRALDPGNTIYF.

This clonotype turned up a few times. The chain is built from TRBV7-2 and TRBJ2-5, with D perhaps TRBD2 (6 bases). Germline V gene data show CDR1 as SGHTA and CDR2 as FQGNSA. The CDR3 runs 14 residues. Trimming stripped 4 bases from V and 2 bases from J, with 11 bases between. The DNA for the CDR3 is TGTGCCAGCAGCTCTGGGGGGAATCAAGAGACCCAGTACTTC. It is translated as CASSSGGNQETQYF.

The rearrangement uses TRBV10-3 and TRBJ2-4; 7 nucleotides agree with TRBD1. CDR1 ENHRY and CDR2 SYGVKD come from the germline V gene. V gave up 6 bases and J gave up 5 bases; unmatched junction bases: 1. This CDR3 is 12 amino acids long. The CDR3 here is CAIRGTENIQYF. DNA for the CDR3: TGTGCCATCAGGGGGACAGAAAACATTCAGTACTTC.

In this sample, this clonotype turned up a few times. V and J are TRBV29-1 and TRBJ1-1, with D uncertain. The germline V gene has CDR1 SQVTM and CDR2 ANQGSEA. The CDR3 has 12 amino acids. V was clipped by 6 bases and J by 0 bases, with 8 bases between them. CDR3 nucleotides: TGCAGCGTGGGAAACATGAACACTGAAGCTTTCTTT. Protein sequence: CSVGNMNTEAFF.

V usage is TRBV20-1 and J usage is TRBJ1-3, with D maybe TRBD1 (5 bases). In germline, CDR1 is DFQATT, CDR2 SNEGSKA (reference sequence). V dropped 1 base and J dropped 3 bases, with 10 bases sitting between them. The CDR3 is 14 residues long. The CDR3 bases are TGCAGTGCTAGAGCCGGGGGGTATGGAAACACCATATATTTT. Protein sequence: CSARAGGYGNTIYF.

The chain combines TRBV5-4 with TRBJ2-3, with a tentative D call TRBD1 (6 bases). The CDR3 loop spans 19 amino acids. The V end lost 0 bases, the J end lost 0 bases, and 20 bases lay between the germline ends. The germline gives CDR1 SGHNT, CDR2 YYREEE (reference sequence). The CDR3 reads CASSLASARGFTSTDTQYF. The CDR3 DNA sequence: TGTGCCAGCAGCTTGGCCTCTGCCAGGGGTTTTACTAGCACAGATACGCAGTATTTT.

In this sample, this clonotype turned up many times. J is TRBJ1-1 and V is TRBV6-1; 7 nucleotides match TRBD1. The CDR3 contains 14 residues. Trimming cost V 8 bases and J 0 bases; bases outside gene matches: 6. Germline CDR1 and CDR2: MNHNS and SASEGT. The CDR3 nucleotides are TGTGCCAGCCGCCCGGACAGGCTGAACACTGAAGCTTTCTTT. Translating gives CASRPDRLNTEAFF.

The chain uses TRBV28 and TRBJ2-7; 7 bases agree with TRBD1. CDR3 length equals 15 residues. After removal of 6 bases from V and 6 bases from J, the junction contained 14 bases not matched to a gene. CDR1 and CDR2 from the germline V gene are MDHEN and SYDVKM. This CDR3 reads CASRTEGAPRGEQYF. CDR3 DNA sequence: TGTGCCAGCAGAACTGAGGGGGCCCCAAGGGGCGAGCAGTACTTC.

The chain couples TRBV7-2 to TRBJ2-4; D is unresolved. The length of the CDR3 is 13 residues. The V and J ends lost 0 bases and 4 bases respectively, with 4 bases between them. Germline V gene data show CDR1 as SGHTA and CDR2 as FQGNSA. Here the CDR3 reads CASSLAQKNIQYF. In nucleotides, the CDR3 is TGTGCCAGCAGCTTAGCACAGAAAAACATTCAGTACTTC.

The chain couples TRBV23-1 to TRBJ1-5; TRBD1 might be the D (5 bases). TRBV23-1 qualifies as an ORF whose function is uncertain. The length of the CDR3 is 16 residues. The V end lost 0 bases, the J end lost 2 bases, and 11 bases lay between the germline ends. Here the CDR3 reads CASSQSVSGCNQPQHF. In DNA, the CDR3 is TGCGCCAGCAGTCAATCAGTTTCAGGGTGCAATCAGCCCCAGCATTTT.

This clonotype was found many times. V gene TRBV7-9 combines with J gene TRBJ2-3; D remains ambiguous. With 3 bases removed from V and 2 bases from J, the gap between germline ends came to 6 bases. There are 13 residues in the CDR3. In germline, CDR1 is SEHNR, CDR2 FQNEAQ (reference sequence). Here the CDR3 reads CASSLGLTDTQYF. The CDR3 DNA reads TGTGCCAGCAGCTTGGGCCTCACAGATACGCAGTATTTT. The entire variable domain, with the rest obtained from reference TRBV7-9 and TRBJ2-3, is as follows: DTGVSQNPRHKITKRGQNVTFRCDPISEHNRLYWYRQTLGQGPEFLTYFQNEAQLEKSRLLSDRFSAERPKGSFSTLEIQRTEQGDSAMYLCASSLGLTDTQYFGPGTRLTVL.

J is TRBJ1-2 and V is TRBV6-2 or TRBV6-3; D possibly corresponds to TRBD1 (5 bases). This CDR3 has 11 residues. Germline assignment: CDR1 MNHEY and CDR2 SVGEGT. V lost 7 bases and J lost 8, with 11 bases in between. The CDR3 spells CASMQGYGYTF. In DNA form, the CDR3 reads TGTGCCAGCATGCAGGGCTACGGCTACACCTTC.

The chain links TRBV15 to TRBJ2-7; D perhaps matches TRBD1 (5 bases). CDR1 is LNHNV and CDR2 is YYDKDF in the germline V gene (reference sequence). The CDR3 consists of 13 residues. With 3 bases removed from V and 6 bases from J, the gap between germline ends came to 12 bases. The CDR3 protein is CATSSTQGFEQYF. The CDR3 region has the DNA TGTGCCACCAGCAGCACCCAGGGTTTCGAGCAGTACTTC.

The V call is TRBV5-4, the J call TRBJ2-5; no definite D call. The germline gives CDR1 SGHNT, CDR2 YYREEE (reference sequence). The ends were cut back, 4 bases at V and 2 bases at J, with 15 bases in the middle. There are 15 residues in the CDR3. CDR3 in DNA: TGTGCCAGCAGCCCGACGACCTATACTCAAGAGACCCAGTACTTC. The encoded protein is CASSPTTYTQETQYF.

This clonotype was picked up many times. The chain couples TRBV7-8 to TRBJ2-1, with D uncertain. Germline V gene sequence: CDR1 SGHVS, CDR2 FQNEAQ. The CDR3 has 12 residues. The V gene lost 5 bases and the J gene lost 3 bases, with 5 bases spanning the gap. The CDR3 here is CASSTNYNEQFF. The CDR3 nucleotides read TGTGCCAGCAGCACCAACTACAATGAGCAGTTCTTC.

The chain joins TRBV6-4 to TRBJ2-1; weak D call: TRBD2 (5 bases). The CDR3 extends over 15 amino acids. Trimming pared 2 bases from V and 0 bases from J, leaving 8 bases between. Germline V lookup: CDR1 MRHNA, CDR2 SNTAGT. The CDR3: CASSDRGSSYNEQFF. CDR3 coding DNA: TGTGCCAGCAGTGACCGGGGTAGCTCCTACAATGAGCAGTTCTTC.